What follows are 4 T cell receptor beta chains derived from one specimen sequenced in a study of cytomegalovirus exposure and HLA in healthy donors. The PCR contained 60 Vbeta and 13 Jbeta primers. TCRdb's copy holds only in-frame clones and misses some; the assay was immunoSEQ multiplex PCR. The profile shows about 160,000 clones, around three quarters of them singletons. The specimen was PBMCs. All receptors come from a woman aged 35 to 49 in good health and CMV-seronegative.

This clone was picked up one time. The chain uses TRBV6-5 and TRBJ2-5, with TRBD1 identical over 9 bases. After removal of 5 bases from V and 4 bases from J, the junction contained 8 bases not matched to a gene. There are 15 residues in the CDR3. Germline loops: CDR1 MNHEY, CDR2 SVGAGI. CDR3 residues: CASSRETGGGETQYF. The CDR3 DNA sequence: TGTGCCAGCAGTCGGGAGACAGGGGGAGGAGAGACCCAGTACTTC.

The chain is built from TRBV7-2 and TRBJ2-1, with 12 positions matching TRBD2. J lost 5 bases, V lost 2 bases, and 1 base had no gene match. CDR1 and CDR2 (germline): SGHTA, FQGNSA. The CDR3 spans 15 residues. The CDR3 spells CASSLLAGGNNEQFF. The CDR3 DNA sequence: TGTGCCAGCAGCTTACTAGCGGGGGGGAACAATGAGCAGTTCTTC.

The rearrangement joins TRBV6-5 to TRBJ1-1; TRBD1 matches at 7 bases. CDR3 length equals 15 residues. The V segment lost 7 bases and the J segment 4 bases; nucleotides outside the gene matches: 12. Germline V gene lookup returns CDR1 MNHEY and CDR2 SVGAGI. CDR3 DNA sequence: TGTGCCAGCAATCCCTCTTACAGGGGAAGCACTGAAGCTTTCTTT. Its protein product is CASNPSYRGSTEAFF.

In DNA form, the CDR3 reads TGCAGCGGACGGGAGGATACGCAGTATTTT. Translation gives CSGREDTQYF. The chain joins TRBV29-1 to TRBJ2-3; a weak D match, TRBD2 (6 bases). In germline, CDR1 is SQVTM, CDR2 ANQGSEA. This CDR3 has 10 residues. The germline V and J ends were trimmed by 7 bases and 6 bases, with 8 bases remaining between them.